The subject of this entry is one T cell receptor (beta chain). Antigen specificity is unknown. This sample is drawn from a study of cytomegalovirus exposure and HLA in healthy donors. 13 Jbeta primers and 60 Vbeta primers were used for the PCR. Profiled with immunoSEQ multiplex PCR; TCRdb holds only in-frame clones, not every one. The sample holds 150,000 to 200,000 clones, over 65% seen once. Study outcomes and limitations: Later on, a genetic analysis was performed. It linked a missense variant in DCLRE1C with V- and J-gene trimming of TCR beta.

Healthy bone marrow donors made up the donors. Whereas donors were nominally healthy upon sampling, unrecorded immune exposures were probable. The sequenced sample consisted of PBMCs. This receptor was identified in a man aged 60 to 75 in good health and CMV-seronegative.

CDR3 sequence reads: CSASRYGYTF. Written as DNA, the CDR3 is TGCAGTGCCTCCCGCTATGGCTACACCTTC. The chain recombines TRBV20-1 with TRBJ1-2; D unresolved. The CDR3 length is 10 residues. Germline assignment: CDR1 DFQATT and CDR2 SNEGSKA (reference sequence). V lost 6 bases and J lost 4, with 6 bases in between.